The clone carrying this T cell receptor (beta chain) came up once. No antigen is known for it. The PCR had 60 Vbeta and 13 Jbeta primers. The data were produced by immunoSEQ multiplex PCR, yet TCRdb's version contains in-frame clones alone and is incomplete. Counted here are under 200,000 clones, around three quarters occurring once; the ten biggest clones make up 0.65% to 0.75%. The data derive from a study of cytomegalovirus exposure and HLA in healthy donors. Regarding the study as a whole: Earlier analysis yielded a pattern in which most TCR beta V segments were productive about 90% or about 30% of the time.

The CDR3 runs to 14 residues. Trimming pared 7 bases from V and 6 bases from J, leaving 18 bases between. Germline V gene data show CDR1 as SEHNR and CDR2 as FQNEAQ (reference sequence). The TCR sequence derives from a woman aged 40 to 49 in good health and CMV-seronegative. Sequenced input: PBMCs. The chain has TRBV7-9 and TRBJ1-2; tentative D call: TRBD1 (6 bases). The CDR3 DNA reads TGTGCCAGCACCGGGACCGGGGGGCGTGATGGCTACACCTTC. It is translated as CASTGTGGRDGYTF.